The table lists the clone carrying this T cell receptor (beta chain) with a few counts. The antigen is unknown. Transcripts of RNA were the source for amplifying TCR beta CDR3 regions. After a first-round RT-PCR with HTBI primers, a second-round multiplex PCR was run. TCRdb reanalysed the multiplex PCR reads using MiXCR and keeps one entry per CDR3 protein. The sample carries about 740,000 distinct CDR3 sequences, 40% recorded once. This sample was included in a study of Graves' ophthalmopathy and Graves' hyperthyroidism. Other autoimmune diseases, uncontrolled infections, pregnancy or lactation excluded patients from enrollment. The authors used Ficoll-Paque density gradient centrifugation to separate PBMCs. The input was roughly 9.3 ml of fresh peripheral blood. Germline values: CDR1 MGHDK, CDR2 SYGVNS. This CDR3 has 16 amino acids. V was trimmed by 5 bases and J by 4 bases, leaving 21 bases between them.

Study-wide points: Most thyroid clonotypes expanded beyond 0.001 frequency were also found in blood.

The sequence derives from an adult man with Graves' ophthalmopathy. This rearrangement joins TRBV25-1 to TRBJ2-7, with a tentative D call TRBD1 (6 bases). Sequencing was performed on peripheral blood. DNA of the CDR3: TGTGCCAGCAGTTTCTCCAGGGGTCCCTCGGGTTACGAGCAGTACTTC. This encodes CASSFSRGPSGYEQYF.